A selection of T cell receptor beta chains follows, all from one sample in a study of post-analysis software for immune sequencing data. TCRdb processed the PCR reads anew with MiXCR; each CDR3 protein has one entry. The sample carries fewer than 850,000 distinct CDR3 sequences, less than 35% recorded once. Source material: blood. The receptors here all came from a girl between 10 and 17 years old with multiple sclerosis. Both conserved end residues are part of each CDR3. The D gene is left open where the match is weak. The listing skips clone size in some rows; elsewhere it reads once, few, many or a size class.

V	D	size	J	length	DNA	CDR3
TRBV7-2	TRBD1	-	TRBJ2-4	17	TGTGCCAGCAGCTTAGTTGGGACAGGGGGTGCCAAAAACATTCAGTACTTC	CASSLVGTGGAKNIQYF
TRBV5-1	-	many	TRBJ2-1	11	TGCGCCAGCAGCCCGAACAATGAGCAGTTCTTC	CASSPNNEQFF
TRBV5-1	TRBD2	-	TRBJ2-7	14	TGCGCCGGCAGCCCTAGCGGGAGCTCCTACGAGCAGTACTTC	CAGSPSGSSYEQYF
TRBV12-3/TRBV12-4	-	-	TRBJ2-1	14	TGTGCCAGCAGATACCTCCGGGGTAACAATGAGCAGTTCTTC	CASRYLRGNNEQFF
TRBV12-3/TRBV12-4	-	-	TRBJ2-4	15	TGTGCCTGCAGTTTGGGGATAGAGGGCATGAACATTCAGTACTTC	CACSLGIEGMNIQYF
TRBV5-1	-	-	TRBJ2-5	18	TGCGCCAGCAGCTTGTCCCGGATCAGGGATGACTTAGGAGAGACCCAGTACTTC	CASSLSRIRDDLGETQYF
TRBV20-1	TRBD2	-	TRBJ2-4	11	TGCAGTGCCGGGACTAGCGGAATGCGGTACTTC	CSAGTSGMRYF
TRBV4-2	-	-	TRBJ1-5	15	TGTGCCAGCAGCCCCGGGACGGGGGTAGAACAGCCCCAGCAGTTT	CASSPGTGVEQPQQF
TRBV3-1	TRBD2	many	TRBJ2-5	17	TGTGCCAGCAGCCAAGATCGGGCTAGCGGATACCAAGAGACCCAGTACTTC	CASSQDRASGYQETQYF
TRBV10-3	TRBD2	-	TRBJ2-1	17	TGTGCCATCAGCACACTAGCGGGTGGAGGCCCCTACAATGAGCAGTTCTTC	CAISTLAGGGPYNEQFF
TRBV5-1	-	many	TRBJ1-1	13	TGCGCCAGCAGCTTGTACCAGGTAACTGAAGCTTTCTTT	CASSLYQVTEAFF
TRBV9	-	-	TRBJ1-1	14	TGTGCCAGCAGCGCATATGCCTCGGGCGCTGAAGCTTTCTTT	CASSAYASGAEAFF
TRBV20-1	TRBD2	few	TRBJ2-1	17	TGCAGTGCTAGTCGGGGCCGCCTAGCGGGTCGATACAATGAGCAGTTCTTC	CSASRGRLAGRYNEQFF
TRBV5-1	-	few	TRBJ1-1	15	TGCGCCAGCAGCTTGGGCGCGACCTATGCCACTGAAGCTTTCTTT	CASSLGATYATEAFF
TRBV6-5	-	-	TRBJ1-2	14	TGTGCCAGCAGGACCCTGGCTACTAACTATGGCTACACCTTC	CASRTLATNYGYTF
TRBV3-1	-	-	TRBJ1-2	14	TGTGCCAGCAGCCAAGTTTCAGGGTTCTATGGCTACACCTTC	CASSQVSGFYGYTF
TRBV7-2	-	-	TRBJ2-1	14	TGTGCCAGCAGCTCTTCCGGGCCCTGGAATGAGCAGTTCTTC	CASSSSGPWNEQFF
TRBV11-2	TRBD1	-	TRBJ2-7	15	TGTGCCAGCAGCTTATCCGGGACAGGGGCTGGCGAGCAGTACTTC	CASSLSGTGAGEQYF
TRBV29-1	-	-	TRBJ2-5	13	TGCAGCGTAGCAACCCAGAGTCAAGAGACCCAGTACTTC	CSVATQSQETQYF
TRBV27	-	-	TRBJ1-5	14	TGTGCCAGCAGTCCCGGGACAATCAATCAGCCCCAGCATTTT	CASSPGTINQPQHF
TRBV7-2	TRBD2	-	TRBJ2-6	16	TGTGCCAGCAGTCCAAGCGGGGGACGGGGGGCCAACGTCCTGACTTTC	CASSPSGGRGANVLTF
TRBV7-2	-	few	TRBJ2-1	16	TGTGCCAGCAGCTTTAGGAAGAACCCAACCGGGAATGAGCAGTTCTTC	CASSFRKNPTGNEQFF
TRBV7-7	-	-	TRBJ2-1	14	TGTGCCAGCAGCCTCGGACTGGATAGAACCGAGCAGTTCTTC	CASSLGLDRTEQFF
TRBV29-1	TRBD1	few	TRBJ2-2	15	TGCAGCGTAACAGACTCGGACAGGACACCGGGGGAGCTGTTTTTT	CSVTDSDRTPGELFF
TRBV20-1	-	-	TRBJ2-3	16	TGCAGTGCCCCAAGTTTGGGGGGAAGGAGCACAGATACGCAGTATTTT	CSAPSLGGRSTDTQYF
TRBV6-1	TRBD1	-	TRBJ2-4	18	TGTGCCAGCAGTCCCGACAGGGGTCATGTTGTAGCCAAAAACATTCAGTACTTC	CASSPDRGHVVAKNIQYF
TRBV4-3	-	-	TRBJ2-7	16	TGCGCCAGCAGCCAAGGGGTAGGCGGCAAGATATACGAGCAGTACTTC	CASSQGVGGKIYEQYF
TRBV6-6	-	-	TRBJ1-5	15	TGTGCCAGCAACAAACAGGGTGGTGGCAATCAGCCCCAGCATTTT	CASNKQGGGNQPQHF
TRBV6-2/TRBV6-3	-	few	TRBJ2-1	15	TGTGCCAGCAGGCCGGGCTATCTTGGGGACAATGAGCAGTTCTTC	CASRPGYLGDNEQFF
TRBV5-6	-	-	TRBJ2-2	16	TGTGCCAGCAGCTTCCGAGGGGGAAGGAGGACCGGGGAGCTGTTTTTT	CASSFRGGRRTGELFF
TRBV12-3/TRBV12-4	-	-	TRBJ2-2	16	TGTGCCAGCAGTTTGTCCGGGTTAGGAAACACCGGGGAGCTGTTTTTT	CASSLSGLGNTGELFF
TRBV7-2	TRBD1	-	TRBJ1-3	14	TGTGCCAGCAGCGCCGGGACAGTTGGAAACACCATATATTTT	CASSAGTVGNTIYF
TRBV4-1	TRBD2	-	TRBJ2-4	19	TGCGCCAGCAGCCAAAGACTAGCGGAACCTTCCGCAGCCAAAAACATTCAGTACTTC	CASSQRLAEPSAAKNIQYF
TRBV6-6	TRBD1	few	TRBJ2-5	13	TGTGCCAGCCGGGACAGGGGGCTGGAGACCCAGTACTTC	CASRDRGLETQYF
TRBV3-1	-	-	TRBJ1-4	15	TGTGCCAGCAGCCCAAACATGCAGGAGGGTGAAAAACTGTTTTTT	CASSPNMQEGEKLFF
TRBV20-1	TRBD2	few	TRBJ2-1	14	TGCAGTGCTAGGATAGTGACTAGCGTACGGGAGCAGTTCTTC	CSARIVTSVREQFF
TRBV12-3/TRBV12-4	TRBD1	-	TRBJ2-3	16	TGTGCCAGCAGGGGACGCCGGGACAGGGGCACAGATATGCAGTATTTT	CASRGRRDRGTDMQYF
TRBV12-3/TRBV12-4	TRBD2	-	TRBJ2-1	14	TGTGCCAGCAGTCGGGAGCGGGGACACAATGAGCAGTTCTTC	CASSRERGHNEQFF
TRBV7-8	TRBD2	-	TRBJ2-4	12	TGTGCCAGTAGCGGGTGGGGTAGCCTTCAGTACTTC	CASSGWGSLQYF
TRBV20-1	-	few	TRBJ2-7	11	TGCAGTGCTCAAGGATCGGGCGAGCAGTACTTC	CSAQGSGEQYF
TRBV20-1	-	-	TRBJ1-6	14	TGCAGTGCTAGAGAGGCCGGGGTGGTGTCACCCCTCCACTTT	CSAREAGVVSPLHF
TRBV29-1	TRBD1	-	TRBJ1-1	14	TGCAGCGCTGGACAGGGGGGGCAGAACACTGAAGCTTTCTTT	CSAGQGGQNTEAFF
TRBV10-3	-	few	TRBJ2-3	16	TGTGCCATCAGTGAGTCGTCGGCCGGGGGCACAGATACGCAGTATTTT	CAISESSAGGTDTQYF
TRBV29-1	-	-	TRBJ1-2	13	TGCAGCGTCCACGCAGGGAACCGTTATGGCTACACCTTC	CSVHAGNRYGYTF
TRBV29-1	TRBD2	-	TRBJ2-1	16	TGCAGCGTTGAGTGGCTAGCGGGAGAACATAGCGATGAGCAGTTCTTC	CSVEWLAGEHSDEQFF
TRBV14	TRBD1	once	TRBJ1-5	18	TGTGCCAGCAGCCAAGAAGCCACAGGGGGGTCTAGCAATCAGCCCCAGCATTTT	CASSQEATGGSSNQPQHF
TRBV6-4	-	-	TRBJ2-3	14	TGTGCCAGCAGTCCCACTAGAGTTACAGATACGCAGTATTTT	CASSPTRVTDTQYF
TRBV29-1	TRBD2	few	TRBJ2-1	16	TGCAGCGTTGAGAGGCCGGCCAGCGGGAGTAGGTATGAGCAGTTCTTC	CSVERPASGSRYEQFF
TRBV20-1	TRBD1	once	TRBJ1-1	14	TGCAGTGCTGTCCGGGACAGGACGAACACTGAAGCTTTCTTT	CSAVRDRTNTEAFF
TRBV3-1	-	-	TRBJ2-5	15	TGTGCCAGCAGCCAAGGGACGGAAACACAAGAGACCCAGTACTTC	CASSQGTETQETQYF
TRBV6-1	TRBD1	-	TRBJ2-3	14	TGTGCCAGCAAAGCAGGGGGATTCACAGATACGCAGTATTTT	CASKAGGFTDTQYF
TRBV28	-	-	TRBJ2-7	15	TGTGCCTCCCGTCACGGGACCGGGAGCTCCTACGAGCAGTACTTC	CASRHGTGSSYEQYF
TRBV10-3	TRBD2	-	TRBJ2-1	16	TGTGCCATCGGTGAGTCAATAGCGGGAGGAGCGGGTGAGCAGTTCTTC	CAIGESIAGGAGEQFF
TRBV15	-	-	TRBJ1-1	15	TGTGCCACCAGCAGAGAGTGGGGGGCTAATTCTGAAGCTTTCTTT	CATSREWGANSEAFF
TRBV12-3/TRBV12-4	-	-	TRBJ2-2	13	TGTGCCAGCGTCCACACGAACACCGGGGAGCTGTTTTTT	CASVHTNTGELFF
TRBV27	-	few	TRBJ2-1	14	TGTGCCAGCTCACGACAGGTCCTCAACAATGAGCAGTTCTTC	CASSRQVLNNEQFF
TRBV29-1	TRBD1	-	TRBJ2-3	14	TGCAGCGTCCGAACAGGGGCAAGCACAGATACGCAGTATTTT	CSVRTGASTDTQYF